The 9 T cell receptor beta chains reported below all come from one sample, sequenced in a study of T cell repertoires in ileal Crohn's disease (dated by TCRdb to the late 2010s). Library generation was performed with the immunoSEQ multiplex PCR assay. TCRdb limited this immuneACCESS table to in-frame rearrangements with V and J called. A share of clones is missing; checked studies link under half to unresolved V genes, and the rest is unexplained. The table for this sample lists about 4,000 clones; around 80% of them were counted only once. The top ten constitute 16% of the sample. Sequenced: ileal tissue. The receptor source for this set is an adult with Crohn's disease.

This chain's CDR3 is CASSSDRGGEKLFF. In DNA, the CDR3 is TGTGCCAGCAGCTCGGACAGGGGTGGCGAAAAACTGTTTTTT. This sequence joins TRBV7-9 and TRBJ1-4, with TRBD1 matching 9 bases. CDR3 size: 14 residues. Germline assignment: CDR1 SEHNR and CDR2 FQNEAQ (reference sequence). V lost 4 bases and J lost 8; bases outside the gene matches: 5.

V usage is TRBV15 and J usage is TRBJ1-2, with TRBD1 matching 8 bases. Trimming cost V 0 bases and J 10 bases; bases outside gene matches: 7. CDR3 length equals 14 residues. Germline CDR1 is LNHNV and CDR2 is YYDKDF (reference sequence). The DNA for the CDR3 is TGTGCCACCAGCAGAGACCGCCGGGACAGGTCCTACACCTTC. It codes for CATSRDRRDRSYTF.

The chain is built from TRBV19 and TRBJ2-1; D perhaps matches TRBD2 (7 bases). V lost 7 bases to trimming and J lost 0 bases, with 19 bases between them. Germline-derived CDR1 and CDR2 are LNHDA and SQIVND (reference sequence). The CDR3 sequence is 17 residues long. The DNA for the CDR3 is TGTGCCAGTACCCCATGGGGCGGGGGCAGCTCCTACAATGAGCAGTTCTTC. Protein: CASTPWGGGSSYNEQFF.

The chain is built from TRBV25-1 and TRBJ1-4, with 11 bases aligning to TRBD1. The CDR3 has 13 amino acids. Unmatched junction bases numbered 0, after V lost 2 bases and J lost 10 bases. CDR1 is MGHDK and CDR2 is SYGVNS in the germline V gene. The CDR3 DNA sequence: TGTGCCAGCAGTGAAGGGACAGGGGGAAAACTGTTTTTT. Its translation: CASSEGTGGKLFF.

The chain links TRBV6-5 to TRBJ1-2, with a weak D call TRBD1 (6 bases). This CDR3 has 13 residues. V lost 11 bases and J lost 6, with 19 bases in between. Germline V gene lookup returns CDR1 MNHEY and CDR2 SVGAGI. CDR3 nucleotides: TGTGCCGGGACAAACCCTGAATCAGATGGCTACACCTTC. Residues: CAGTNPESDGYTF.

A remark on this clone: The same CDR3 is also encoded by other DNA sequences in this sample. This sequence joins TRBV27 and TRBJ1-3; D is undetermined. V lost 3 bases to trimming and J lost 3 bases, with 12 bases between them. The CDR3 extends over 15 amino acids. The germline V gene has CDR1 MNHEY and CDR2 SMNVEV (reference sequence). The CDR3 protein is CASSLSGWSGNTIYF. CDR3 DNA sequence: TGTGCCAGCAGTTTGTCTGGATGGAGTGGAAACACCATATATTTT.

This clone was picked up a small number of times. CDR3 DNA sequence: TGTGCCAGCTCACCAACCGGGGGAAAGGGAGATACGCAGTATTTT. Amino acid sequence: CASSPTGGKGDTQYF. The J gene is TRBJ2-3, the V gene TRBV18; possibly TRBD2 for D (6 bases). The CDR3 totals 15 residues. V lost 2 bases and J 5 bases, leaving 14 bases between the germline ends. The V gene's germline CDR1 is KGHSH and CDR2 LQKENI.

The CDR3 reads CASSLQQGFGYTF. The CDR3 nucleotides read TGCGCCAGCAGCTTGCAACAGGGTTTTGGCTACACCTTC. The chain has TRBV5-1 and TRBJ1-2; TRBD1 might be the D (6 bases). Germline-derived CDR1 and CDR2 are SGHRS and YFSETQ. V was shortened by 1 base and J by 7 bases, with 11 bases between the two germline ends. The CDR3 runs 13 residues.

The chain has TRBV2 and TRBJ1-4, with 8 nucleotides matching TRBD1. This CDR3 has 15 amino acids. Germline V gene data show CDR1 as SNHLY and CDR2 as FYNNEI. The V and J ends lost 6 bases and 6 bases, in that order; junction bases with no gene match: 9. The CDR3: CASRGAGGRYEKLFF. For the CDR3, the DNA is TGTGCCAGCAGGGGGGCAGGGGGCCGTTATGAAAAACTGTTTTTT.